The rows below give T cell receptor beta chains drawn from one sample of a study of monozygotic twins with inflammatory bowel disease. With the 5' RACE reads reprocessed, TCRdb shows one record per CDR3 protein and no DNA. Its clone listing holds 300,000 to 400,000 distinct CDR3 sequences. Sequencing was carried out using blood. The receptors stem from a human donor with ulcerative colitis or Crohn's disease, or a healthy co-twin of an affected twin (not recorded which). Both conserved end residues are part of each CDR3.

CDR3 protein: CAWSVRSGELFF; V gene: TRBV30; J gene: TRBJ2-2
CDR3 protein: CASSQEGLSQETQYF; V gene: TRBV4-1; J gene: TRBJ2-5
CDR3 protein: CATSDLGSHSGEQFF; V gene: TRBV24-1; J gene: TRBJ2-1
CDR3 protein: CASSQGRQGRTEAFF; V gene: TRBV4-3; J gene: TRBJ1-1
CDR3 protein: CASSSDRGTEQYF; V gene: TRBV12-3/TRBV12-4; J gene: TRBJ2-7
CDR3 protein: CASSRGAGDYEQYF; V gene: TRBV13; J gene: TRBJ2-7
CDR3 protein: CASSLVSDQETQYF; V gene: TRBV7-8; J gene: TRBJ2-5
CDR3 protein: CASSEWTSAGNEQFF; V gene: TRBV6-1; J gene: TRBJ2-1
CDR3 protein: CSAPRVATVMETQYF; V gene: TRBV20-1; J gene: TRBJ2-5
CDR3 protein: CSALGGTEAFF; V gene: TRBV20-1; J gene: TRBJ1-1
CDR3 protein: CASRPTANTEAFF; V gene: TRBV6-5; J gene: TRBJ1-1
CDR3 protein: CSVAPALVQDEQFF; V gene: TRBV29-1; J gene: TRBJ2-1